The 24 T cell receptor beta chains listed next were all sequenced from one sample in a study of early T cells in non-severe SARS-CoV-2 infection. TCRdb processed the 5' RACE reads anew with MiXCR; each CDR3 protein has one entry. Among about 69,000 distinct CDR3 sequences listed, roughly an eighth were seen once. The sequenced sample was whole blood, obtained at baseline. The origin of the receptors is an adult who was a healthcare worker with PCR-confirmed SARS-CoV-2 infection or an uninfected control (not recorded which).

CDR3 protein: CSARVSGRDYEQYF. CDR3 coding DNA: TGCAGTGCTAGAGTAAGCGGCCGAGACTACGAGCAGTACTTC. J is TRBJ2-7 and V is TRBV20-1, with D possibly being TRBD2 (5 bases). Per germline, CDR1 DFQATT and CDR2 SNEGSKA (reference sequence). CDR3 size: 14 residues. Trimming stripped 1 base from V and 3 bases from J, with 13 bases between.

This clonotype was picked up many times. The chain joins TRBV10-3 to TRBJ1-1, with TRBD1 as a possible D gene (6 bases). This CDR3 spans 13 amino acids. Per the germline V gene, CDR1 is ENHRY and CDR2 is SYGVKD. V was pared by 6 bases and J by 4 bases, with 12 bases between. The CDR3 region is CAIRNREGTEAFF. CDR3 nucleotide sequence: TGTGCCATCAGAAACAGGGAGGGCACTGAAGCTTTCTTT.

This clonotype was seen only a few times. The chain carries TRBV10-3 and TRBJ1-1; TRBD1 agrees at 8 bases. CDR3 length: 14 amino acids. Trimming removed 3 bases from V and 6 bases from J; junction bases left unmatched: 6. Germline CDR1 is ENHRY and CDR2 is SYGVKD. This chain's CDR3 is CAISDSGGGAEAFF. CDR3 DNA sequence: TGTGCCATCAGTGATTCAGGGGGCGGCGCTGAAGCTTTCTTT.

The CDR3 region is CASKVYSPLHF. CDR3 DNA sequence: TGTGCCAGCAAGGTTTACTCACCCCTCCACTTT. The chain has TRBV2 and TRBJ1-6; D remains unclear. Trimming cost V 7 bases and J 10 bases, with 8 bases left between them. Germline V gene data show CDR1 as SNHLY and CDR2 as FYNNEI. The CDR3 totals 11 residues.

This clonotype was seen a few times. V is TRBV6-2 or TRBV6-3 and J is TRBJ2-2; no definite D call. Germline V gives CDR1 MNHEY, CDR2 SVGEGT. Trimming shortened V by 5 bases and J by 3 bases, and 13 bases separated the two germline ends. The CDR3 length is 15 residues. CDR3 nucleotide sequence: TGTGCCAGCAGTACTCGCGACGGTTACACCGGGGAGCTGTTTTTT. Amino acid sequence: CASSTRDGYTGELFF.

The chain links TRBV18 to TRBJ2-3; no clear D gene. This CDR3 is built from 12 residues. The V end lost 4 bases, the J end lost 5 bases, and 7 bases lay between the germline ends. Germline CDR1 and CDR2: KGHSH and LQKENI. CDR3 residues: CASSLDLDTQYF. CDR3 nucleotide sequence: TGTGCCAGCTCACTTGACCTAGATACGCAGTATTTT.

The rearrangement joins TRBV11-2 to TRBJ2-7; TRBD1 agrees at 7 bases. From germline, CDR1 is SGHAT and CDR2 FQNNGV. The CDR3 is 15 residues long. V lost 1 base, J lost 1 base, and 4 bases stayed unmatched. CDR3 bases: TGTGCCAGCAGCTTAGTTTCGGGACAGTCCTACGAGCAGTACTTC. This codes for CASSLVSGQSYEQYF.

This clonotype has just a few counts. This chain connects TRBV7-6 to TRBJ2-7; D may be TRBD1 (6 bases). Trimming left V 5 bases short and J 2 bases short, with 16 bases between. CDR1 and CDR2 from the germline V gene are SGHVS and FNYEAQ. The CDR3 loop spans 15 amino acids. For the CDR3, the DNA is TGTGCCAGCAGCCATAAGACAGGCCAGACCTACGAGCAGTACTTC. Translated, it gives CASSHKTGQTYEQYF.

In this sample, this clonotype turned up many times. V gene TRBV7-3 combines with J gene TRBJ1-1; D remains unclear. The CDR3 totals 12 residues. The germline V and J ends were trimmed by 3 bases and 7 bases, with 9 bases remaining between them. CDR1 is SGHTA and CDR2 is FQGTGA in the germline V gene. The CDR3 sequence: CASSFVGREAFF. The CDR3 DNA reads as TGTGCCAGCAGCTTTGTAGGCCGTGAAGCTTTCTTT.

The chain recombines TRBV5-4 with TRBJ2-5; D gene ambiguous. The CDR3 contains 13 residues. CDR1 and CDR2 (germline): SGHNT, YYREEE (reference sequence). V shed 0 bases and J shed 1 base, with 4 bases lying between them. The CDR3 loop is CASSLVSQETQYF. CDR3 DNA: TGTGCCAGCAGCTTGGTGTCCCAAGAGACCCAGTACTTC. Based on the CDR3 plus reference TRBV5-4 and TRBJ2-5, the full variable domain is ETGVTQSPTHLIKTRGQQVTLRCSSQSGHNTVSWYQQALGQGPQFIFQYYREEENGRGNFPPRFSGLQFPNYSSELNVNALELDDSALYLCASSLVSQETQYFGPGTRLLVL.

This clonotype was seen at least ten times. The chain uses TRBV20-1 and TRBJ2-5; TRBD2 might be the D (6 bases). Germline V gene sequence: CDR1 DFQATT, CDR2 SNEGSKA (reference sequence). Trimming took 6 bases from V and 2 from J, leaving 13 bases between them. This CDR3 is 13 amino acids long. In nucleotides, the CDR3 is TGCAGTGCGACCCCCGGGGGACAAGAGACCCAGTACTTC. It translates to CSATPGGQETQYF.

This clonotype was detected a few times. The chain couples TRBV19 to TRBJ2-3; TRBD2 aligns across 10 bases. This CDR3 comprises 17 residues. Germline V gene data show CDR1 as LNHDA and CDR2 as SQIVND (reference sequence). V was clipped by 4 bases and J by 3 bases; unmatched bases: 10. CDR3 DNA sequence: TGTGCCAGTAGTAAGCGGGGGGGCGGTTTTGTGACAGATACGCAGTATTTT. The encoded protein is CASSKRGGGFVTDTQYF.

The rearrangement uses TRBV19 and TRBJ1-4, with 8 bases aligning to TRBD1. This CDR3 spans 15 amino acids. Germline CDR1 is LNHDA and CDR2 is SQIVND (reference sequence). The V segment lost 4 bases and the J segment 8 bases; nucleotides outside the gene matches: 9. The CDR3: CASSTNQGASEKLFF. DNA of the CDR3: TGTGCCAGTAGTACTAACCAGGGGGCCAGCGAAAAACTGTTTTTT.

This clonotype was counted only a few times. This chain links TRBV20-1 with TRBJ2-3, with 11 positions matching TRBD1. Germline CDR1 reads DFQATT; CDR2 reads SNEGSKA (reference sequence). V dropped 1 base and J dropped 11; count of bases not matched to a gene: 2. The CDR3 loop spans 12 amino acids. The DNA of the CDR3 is TGCAGTGCTAGAGGGACAGGGGGCATGCAGTATTTT. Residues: CSARGTGGMQYF.

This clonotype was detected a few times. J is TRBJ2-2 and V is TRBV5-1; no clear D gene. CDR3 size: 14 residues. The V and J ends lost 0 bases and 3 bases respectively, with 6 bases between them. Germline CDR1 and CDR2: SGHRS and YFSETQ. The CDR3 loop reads CASSLAPDTGELFF. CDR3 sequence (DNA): TGCGCCAGCAGCTTGGCCCCCGACACCGGGGAGCTGTTTTTT.

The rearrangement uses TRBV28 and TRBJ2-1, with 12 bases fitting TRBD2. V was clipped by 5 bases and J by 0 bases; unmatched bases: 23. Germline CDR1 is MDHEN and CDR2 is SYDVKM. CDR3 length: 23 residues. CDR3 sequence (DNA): TGTGCCAGCAGTGGGGGGACAGATAGGGGACTAGCGGGTGCCCGGAGCTCCTACAATGAGCAGTTCTTC. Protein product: CASSGGTDRGLAGARSSYNEQFF.

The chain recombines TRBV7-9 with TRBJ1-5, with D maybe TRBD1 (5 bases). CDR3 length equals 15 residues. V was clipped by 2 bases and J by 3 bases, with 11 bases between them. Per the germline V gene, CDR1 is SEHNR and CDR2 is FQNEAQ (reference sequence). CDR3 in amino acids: CASSLSRDYNQPQHF. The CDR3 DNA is TGTGCCAGCAGCTTATCGCGGGACTACAATCAGCCCCAGCATTTT.

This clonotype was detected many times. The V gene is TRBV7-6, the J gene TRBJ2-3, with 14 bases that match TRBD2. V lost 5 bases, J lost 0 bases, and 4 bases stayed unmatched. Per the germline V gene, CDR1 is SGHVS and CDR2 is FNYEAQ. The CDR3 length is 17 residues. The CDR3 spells CASSRLAGGRSTDTQYF. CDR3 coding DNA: TGTGCCAGCAGCCGACTAGCGGGAGGGCGAAGCACAGATACGCAGTATTTT.

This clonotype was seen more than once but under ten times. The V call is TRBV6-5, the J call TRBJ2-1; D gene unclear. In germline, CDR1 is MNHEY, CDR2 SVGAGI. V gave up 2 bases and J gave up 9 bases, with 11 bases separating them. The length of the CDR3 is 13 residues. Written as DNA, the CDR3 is TGTGCCAGCAGTTACAGTCGGCTGCTTGAGCAGTTCTTC. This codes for CASSYSRLLEQFF.

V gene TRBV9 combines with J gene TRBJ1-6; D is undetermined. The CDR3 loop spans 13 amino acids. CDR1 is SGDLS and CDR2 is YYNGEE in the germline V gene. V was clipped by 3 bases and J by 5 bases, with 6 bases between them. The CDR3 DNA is TGTGCCAGCAGCGGCCCTCATAATTCACCCCTCCACTTT. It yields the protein CASSGPHNSPLHF. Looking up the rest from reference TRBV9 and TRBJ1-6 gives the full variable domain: DSGVTQTPKHLITATGQRVTLRCSPRSGDLSVYWYQQSLDQGLQFLIQYYNGEERAKGNILERFSAQQFPDLHSELNLSSLELGDSALYFCASSGPHNSPLHFGNGTRLTVT.

The CDR3 nucleotides are TGTGCCAGCAGTTTCCTAGGACAGGGCGTACCATCTCGGGGCTACACCTTC. Amino acid sequence: CASSFLGQGVPSRGYTF. This rearrangement joins TRBV12-3 or TRBV12-4 to TRBJ1-2; TRBD1 matches at 8 bases. V shed 3 bases, J shed 8 bases, and the junction held 17 bases outside the gene matches. The CDR3 loop spans 17 amino acids.

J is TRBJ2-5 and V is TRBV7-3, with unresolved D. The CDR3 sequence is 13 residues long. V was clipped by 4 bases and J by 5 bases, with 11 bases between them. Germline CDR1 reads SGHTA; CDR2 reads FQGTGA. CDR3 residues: CASSSLPWETQYF. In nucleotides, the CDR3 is TGTGCCAGCAGCTCCCTGCCCTGGGAGACCCAGTACTTC.

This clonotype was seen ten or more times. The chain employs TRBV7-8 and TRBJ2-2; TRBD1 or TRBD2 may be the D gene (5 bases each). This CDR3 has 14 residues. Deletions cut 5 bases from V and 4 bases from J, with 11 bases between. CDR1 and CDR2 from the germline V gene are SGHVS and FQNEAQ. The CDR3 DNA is TGTGCCAGCAGCCCTACTAGGGGCACCGGGGAGCTGTTTTTT. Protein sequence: CASSPTRGTGELFF.

The CDR3 is CATSDSTGIGELFF. CDR3 nucleotides: TGTGCCACCAGTGATTCGACAGGGATCGGGGAGCTGTTTTTT. The rearrangement joins TRBV24-1 to TRBJ2-2, with 7 bases lining up with TRBD1. CDR3 length: 14 residues. Germline values: CDR1 KGHDR, CDR2 SFDVKD. With 2 bases clipped from V and 7 bases from J, the junction kept 3 bases outside the gene matches.